The rows below give T cell receptor beta chains drawn from one sample of a study of Ad26.COV2.S vaccination and SARS-CoV-2 variants. Sequencing was performed with immunoSEQ multiplex PCR; in TCRdb, only in-frame clones are kept and a portion is missing. This sample has about 390,000 clones, with 88% found just once. This specimen consisted of peripheral blood, obtained in a trial of Ad26.COV2.S vaccine versus placebo. These receptor sequences come from a person aged 18-65 years who received the Ad26.COV2.S COVID-19 vaccine or a placebo. The CDR3 runs from the conserved cysteine through the conserved F or W. The D gene is left open where the match is weak. Clone size is shown for a subset of rows, as once, few, many or a class of expanded clone.

abundance	d_gene	v_gene	j_gene	CDR3aa	CDR3nt
few	.	TRBV6-5	TRBJ1-5	CASTQGHNQPQHF	TGTGCCAGCACGCAGGGCCACAATCAGCCCCAGCATTTT
.	.	TRBV7-9	TRBJ2-5	CASSISPGHLQETQYF	TGTGCCAGCAGCATATCTCCGGGACACCTGCAAGAGACCCAGTACTTC
.	.	TRBV19	TRBJ1-5	CASSPLFRGLDQPQHF	TGTGCCAGTAGTCCACTTTTCCGGGGGCTGGATCAGCCCCAGCATTTT
.	.	TRBV7-9	TRBJ2-3	CASSNRTGITDTQYF	TGTGCCAGCAGCAACCGAACTGGAATTACAGATACGCAGTATTTT
.	TRBD1	TRBV6-5	TRBJ1-2	CASTDGTGNGYTF	TGTGCCAGCACAGACGGGACAGGGAATGGCTACACCTTC
once	.	TRBV7-9	TRBJ1-2	CASSFEGVGGYTF	TGTGCCAGCAGCTTCGAGGGCGTAGGTGGCTACACCTTC
.	.	TRBV5-1	TRBJ1-1	CASSLGGGNTEAFF	TGCGCCAGCAGCTTGGGAGGGGGGAACACTGAAGCTTTCTTT
.	TRBD2	TRBV19	TRBJ2-3	CASSVGLAGATDTQYF	TGTGCCAGTAGTGTCGGACTAGCGGGGGCCACAGATACGCAGTATTTT
.	TRBD2	TRBV27	TRBJ2-1	CASRDSGGAREQFF	TGTGCCAGCAGAGATAGCGGGGGGGCTCGTGAGCAGTTCTTC
once	.	TRBV5-4	TRBJ1-6	CASSFEGLGSPLHF	TGTGCCAGCAGCTTCGAGGGGTTGGGATCACCCCTCCACTTT
.	TRBD2	TRBV3-1/TRBV3-2	TRBJ2-3	CASSLGLAVTDTQYF	TGTGCCAGCAGCCTGGGACTAGCGGTCACAGATACGCAGTATTTT
.	.	TRBV7-9	TRBJ2-3	CASSLDSNPDTQYF	TGTGCCAGCAGCTTGGACAGCAATCCAGATACGCAGTATTTT
few	.	TRBV2	TRBJ1-6	CASSLVNSPLHF	TGTGCCAGCAGTTTAGTGAATTCACCCCTCCACTTT
.	.	TRBV7-2	TRBJ1-1	CASSPRQGITEAFF	TGTGCCAGCAGCCCCCGCCAGGGAATCACTGAAGCTTTCTTT
.	.	TRBV9	TRBJ2-3	CASSSQGTGDTQYF	TGTGCCAGCAGCTCACAGGGTACTGGCGATACGCAGTATTTT
.	.	TRBV7-6	TRBJ1-6	CASSLDSSLSSPLHF	TGTGCCAGCAGCTTGGACAGTTCCTTAAGCTCACCCCTCCACTTT
.	TRBD1	TRBV11-2	TRBJ2-2	CASTRQGTATGELFF	TGTGCCAGCACCAGACAGGGGACGGCAACCGGGGAGCTGTTTTTT
.	.	TRBV12-3/TRBV12-4	TRBJ1-1	CASSLATEAFF	TGTGCCAGCAGCCTAGCCACTGAAGCTTTCTTT
.	.	TRBV30	TRBJ1-1	CAWSVHLNTEAFF	TGTGCCTGGAGTGTACACCTGAACACTGAAGCTTTCTTT
.	.	TRBV6-1	TRBJ2-2	CASSDIGWTGELFF	TGTGCCAGCAGTGATATAGGGTGGACCGGGGAGCTGTTTTTT
.	.	TRBV19	TRBJ1-3	CASSIGSPEGNTIYF	TGTGCCAGTAGTATAGGCTCCCCTGAAGGAAACACCATATATTTT
.	.	TRBV6-4	TRBJ2-5	CASSIPLQGGGETQYF	TGTGCCAGCAGTATACCGTTACAGGGTGGGGGGGAGACCCAGTACTTC
.	.	TRBV3-1/TRBV3-2	TRBJ2-2	CASSQDWEHRASTGELFF	TGTGCCAGCAGCCAAGATTGGGAACATAGAGCCTCCACCGGGGAGCTGTTTTTT
few	.	TRBV3-1/TRBV3-2	TRBJ2-4	CASSQEQGGIQYF	TGTGCCAGCAGCCAAGAACAGGGTGGCATTCAGTACTTC
.	TRBD1	TRBV27	TRBJ2-2	CAKHRGRTGELFF	TGTGCCAAACACAGGGGGAGGACCGGGGAGCTGTTTTTT
.	TRBD1	TRBV6-2/TRBV6-3	TRBJ1-6	CASSYRGQGWNSPLHF	TGTGCCAGCAGTTATCGGGGACAGGGATGGAATTCACCCCTCCACTTT
.	.	TRBV7-8	TRBJ2-1	CASSLANGVPYNEQFF	TGTGCCAGCAGCTTAGCGAACGGGGTCCCCTACAATGAGCAGTTCTTC
.	.	TRBV3-1/TRBV3-2	TRBJ2-7	CASSPGGGRTYEQYF	TGTGCCAGCAGCCCAGGGGGAGGGAGAACCTACGAGCAGTACTTC
.	.	TRBV6-2/TRBV6-3	TRBJ1-1	CASSLEGTEAFF	TGTGCCAGCAGTTTGGAAGGCACTGAAGCTTTCTTT
.	.	TRBV7-2	TRBJ1-6	CASSLGGRPNSPLHF	TGTGCCAGCAGCTTAGGGGGACGGCCTAATTCACCCCTCCACTTT
.	.	TRBV28	TRBJ2-7	CASSLRLRTYEQYF	TGTGCCAGCAGTTTGCGACTCCGAACCTACGAGCAGTACTTC
.	TRBD1	TRBV7-2	TRBJ1-5	CASGQGRNQPQHF	TGTGCCAGCGGACAGGGACGCAATCAGCCCCAGCATTTT
.	.	TRBV2	TRBJ2-2	CASSIDGSGELFF	TGTGCCAGCAGTATTGACGGGTCCGGGGAGCTGTTTTTT
.	TRBD1	TRBV19	TRBJ1-2	CASKSDRGYGYTF	TGTGCCAGTAAATCGGACAGGGGCTATGGCTACACCTTC
.	.	TRBV12-3/TRBV12-4	TRBJ1-2	CASSSRADYGYTF	TGTGCCAGCAGTTCCCGGGCCGATTATGGCTACACCTTC
.	TRBD2	TRBV7-2	TRBJ2-2	CASSLVLAGTGELFF	TGTGCCAGCAGCTTAGTGCTAGCGGGGACCGGGGAGCTGTTTTTT
.	.	TRBV19	TRBJ1-2	CASSSTGNSPSNGYTF	TGTGCCAGTAGTAGTACAGGCAATTCGCCGTCCAATGGCTACACCTTC
.	TRBD1	TRBV5-1	TRBJ1-5	CASRRDRDQPQHF	TGCGCCAGCAGGCGGGACAGGGATCAGCCCCAGCATTTT
.	TRBD1	TRBV7-8	TRBJ2-5	CASSPGSTGAGETQYF	TGTGCCAGCAGCCCCGGGTCGACAGGGGCCGGAGAGACCCAGTACTTC
.	.	TRBV29-1	TRBJ2-7	CSVGQPYEQYF	TGCAGCGTTGGACAGCCCTACGAGCAGTACTTC
.	.	TRBV11-1	TRBJ2-1	CASSLLAGSSWQFF	TGTGCCAGCAGCTTATTAGCCGGGTCGTCTTGGCAGTTCTTC
once	.	TRBV2	TRBJ2-2	CASSQEATNTGELFF	TGTGCCAGCAGCCAGGAGGCCACGAACACCGGGGAGCTGTTTTTT
.	.	TRBV3-1/TRBV3-2	TRBJ2-3	CASSPQGGGEVTDTQYF	TGTGCCAGCAGCCCCCAAGGTGGGGGAGAAGTCACAGATACGCAGTATTTT
.	.	TRBV7-2	TRBJ2-2	CASSKSGTVDGELFF	TGTGCCAGCAGCAAATCCGGGACTGTCGACGGGGAGCTGTTTTTT
.	TRBD1	TRBV19	TRBJ1-2	CASSTDRGAYGYTF	TGTGCCAGTAGTACAGACAGGGGGGCCTATGGCTACACCTTC
.	.	TRBV7-9	TRBJ1-2	CASLSVGYGYTF	TGTGCCAGCTTGTCGGTAGGCTATGGCTACACCTTC
.	.	TRBV11-2	TRBJ1-2	CASSVVGRGGYGYTF	TGTGCCAGCAGCGTAGTCGGCAGGGGAGGTTATGGCTACACCTTC
.	TRBD1	TRBV10-3	TRBJ2-5	CAISETLSTGWETQYF	TGTGCCATCAGTGAGACCTTATCGACAGGGTGGGAGACCCAGTACTTC
.	.	TRBV6-5	TRBJ2-7	CASTMTGLMDEQYF	TGTGCCAGCACCATGACAGGTCTGATGGACGAGCAGTACTTC
.	.	TRBV7-8	TRBJ2-3	CASSLALRGSGTDTQYF	TGTGCCAGCAGCTTAGCGCTAAGGGGAAGCGGCACAGATACGCAGTATTTT
.	.	TRBV24-1	TRBJ2-2	CATSEPGLHAGELFF	TGTGCCACCAGTGAGCCAGGACTACACGCCGGGGAGCTGTTTTTT
.	.	TRBV11-2	TRBJ1-2	CASSLEPGPNNYGYTF	TGTGCCAGCAGCTTAGAGCCGGGGCCTAATAACTATGGCTACACCTTC
.	.	TRBV30	TRBJ1-2	CAWTSDSYGYTF	TGTGCCTGGACTTCGGACAGCTATGGCTACACCTTC
.	TRBD2	TRBV13	TRBJ2-3	CASSFESGSGDTQYF	TGTGCCAGCAGCTTCGAAAGCGGGAGCGGGGATACGCAGTATTTT
.	.	TRBV7-8	TRBJ1-2	CASSHPGVMGYTF	TGTGCCAGCAGCCATCCTGGGGTAATGGGCTACACCTTC
.	TRBD1	TRBV4-1	TRBJ2-1	CASSQEQGSNEQFF	TGCGCCAGCAGCCAAGAACAGGGGTCCAATGAGCAGTTCTTC
.	TRBD2	TRBV11-3	TRBJ2-7	CASSLGGGLDEQYF	TGTGCCAGCAGCCTCGGGGGGGGCCTAGACGAGCAGTACTTC
.	.	TRBV3-1/TRBV3-2	TRBJ1-2	CASSQDLVSIYGYTF	TGTGCCAGCAGCCAAGATTTGGTCAGTATCTATGGCTACACCTTC
.	.	TRBV19	TRBJ2-7	CASSIRTDYEQYF	TGTGCCAGTAGTATTCGGACAGACTACGAGCAGTACTTC
.	.	TRBV7-2	TRBJ1-1	CASHFTGGLGTEAFF	TGTGCCAGCCACTTTACCGGGGGATTGGGCACTGAAGCTTTCTTT